The 10 T cell receptor beta chains below come from one sample, sequenced in a study of beta chain features in type 1 diabetes. Overall study findings and caveats: The study found moderately but significantly shorter TCRB CDR3s in all four CD4+ subsets of Type 1 diabetes patients.

Of the isolated RNA, all was reverse transcribed, and so the sequenced material was expressed TCRB transcripts. The assay was immunoSEQ multiplex PCR, and TCRdb's table has in-frame clones only and misses some. The sample carries more than 100,000 clones, 15% to 20% recorded once. Their antigen targets remain unknown. The sequenced sample was central memory CD4+ T cells from blood. Receptors were obtained from a man aged 25 to 45 with type 1 diabetes.

The V and J genes are TRBV6-5 and TRBJ2-5, with 7 bases identical to TRBD1. The CDR3 extends over 13 amino acids. Per germline, CDR1 MNHEY and CDR2 SVGAGI. J was trimmed by 0 bases and V by 6 bases; bases with no gene match: 1. The chain's CDR3 is CASSGTDQETQYF. The CDR3 DNA sequence: TGTGCCAGCAGCGGGACAGACCAAGAGACCCAGTACTTC.

This rearrangement joins TRBV28 to TRBJ2-1; 8 bases map to TRBD1. Trimming at V came to 6 bases and at J to 4 bases, leaving 5 bases not matched to a gene. This CDR3 region has 14 residues. Looked up from germline, CDR1 is MDHEN and CDR2 is SYDVKM. For the CDR3, the DNA is TGTGCCAGCAGCCCAGGGGGCCTATACAATGAGCAGTTCTTC. The encoded protein is CASSPGGLYNEQFF.

There are a few counts of this clone. This chain links TRBV11-2 with TRBJ2-3; D not resolved. CDR3 length: 11 amino acids. V dropped 5 bases and J dropped 3 bases, with 3 bases sitting between them. Germline lookup yields CDR1 SGHAT and CDR2 FQNNGV. CDR3 DNA: TGTGCCAGCAGCCGAACAGATACGCAGTATTTT. Translating it yields CASSRTDTQYF. Using reference TRBV11-2 and TRBJ2-3 for the parts outside the CDR3, the full variable domain is EAGVAQSPRYKIIEKRQSVAFWCNPISGHATLYWYQQILGQGPKLLIQFQNNGVVDDSQLPKDRFSAERLKGVDSTLKIQPAKLEDSAVYLCASSRTDTQYFGPGTRLTVL.

This sequence joins TRBV12-2 and TRBJ2-1; no check of the table's D call, TRBD2, against the DNA was made. TRBV12-2 is an annotated pseudogene. The CDR3 has 18 residues. CDR3 residues: CASRLAEGRDLSYNEQFF. CDR3 bases: TGTGCAAGTCGCTTAGCGGAGGGCCGAGATCTCTCCTACAATGAGCAGTTCTTC.

This clone came up a few times. The chain couples TRBV7-3 to TRBJ2-5, with TRBD1 as a possible D gene (5 bases). V lost 8 bases and J 5 bases, leaving 15 bases between the germline ends. Germline V gene data show CDR1 as SGHTA and CDR2 as FQGTGA. The CDR3 extends over 13 amino acids. CDR3 in DNA: TGTGCCAGCGCCGCAGGGTTACAGGAGACCCAGTACTTC. Encoded protein: CASAAGLQETQYF.

This clone has just a few counts. The rearrangement links TRBV29-1 to TRBJ2-7; D remains unclear. Germline loops: CDR1 SQVTM, CDR2 ANQGSEA. Deletions cut 0 bases from V and 6 bases from J, with 15 bases between. This CDR3 region has 14 residues. The CDR3, as DNA: TGCAGCGTTGAAGATCTCTTCAGGACGGGCGAGCAGTACTTC. This encodes CSVEDLFRTGEQYF.

The sample holds a few counts of this clone. The sample contains more than one DNA sequence encoding this CDR3. The chain is built from TRBV5-1 and TRBJ2-5, with unresolved D. V was cut by 0 bases and J by 1 base, with 7 bases left in between. Looked up from germline, CDR1 is SGHRS and CDR2 is YFSETQ. The CDR3 has 14 amino acids. CDR3 in amino acids: CASSLGQAQETQYF. The CDR3 DNA sequence: TGCGCCAGCAGCTTGGGTCAGGCCCAAGAGACCCAGTACTTC.

The table lists this clone with a few counts. The chain has TRBV30 and TRBJ1-5; D not certain. The germline CDR1 and CDR2 sequences are GTSNPN and SVGIG (reference sequence). This CDR3 has 16 residues. Trimming removed 0 bases from V and 6 bases from J, with 18 bases in between. CDR3 region: CAWSVTALGIGQPQHF. DNA of the CDR3: TGTGCCTGGAGTGTAACAGCTCTTGGGATTGGTCAGCCCCAGCATTTT.

The V gene is TRBV18, the J gene TRBJ1-5; 8 positions match TRBD1. The germline gives CDR1 KGHSH, CDR2 LQKENI. The V and J ends lost 3 bases and 7 bases, in that order; junction bases with no gene match: 2. This CDR3 region has 13 residues. CDR3 region: CASSPGQGQPQHF. As DNA, the CDR3 is TGTGCCAGCTCACCCGGACAGGGCCAGCCCCAGCATTTT.

This clone occurred a few times. The CDR3: CASSESLGGYTF. DNA for the CDR3: TGTGCCAGCAGTGAATCCCTTGGAGGCTACACCTTC. The chain recombines TRBV6-1 with TRBJ1-2, with D unclear. The CDR3 totals 12 residues. V was clipped by 2 bases and J by 8 bases, with 9 bases between them. The germline V gene encodes CDR1 MNHNS and CDR2 SASEGT.